This T cell receptor (beta chain) appears in the sequencing data of a study of T cell repertoires in cytomegalovirus infection. As for the study in general: CMV infection plus the matching HLA type was flagged by public TCR beta signatures.

TCRdb independently ran MiXCR on the reads; one entry per CDR3 protein. Counted here are approximately 500,000 distinct CDR3 sequences, 26% occurring once; the ten biggest clones make up about 12%. CDR1 and CDR2 (germline): MNHNY, SVGAGI (reference sequence). Trimming shortened V by 7 bases and J by 3 bases, and 6 bases separated the two germline ends. The CDR3 contains 11 residues. With respect to this clonotype: Its antigen is unidentified.

Study results and limitations: Cumulative frequency of public TCR beta families picked out carriers of CMV plus the relevant HLA. The study found HLA-C-restricted CMV-specific TCR beta clonotypes dominating the ex vivo response.

The TCR originated in a human donor in good health (CMV status not recorded). Some clones in this sample may be carry-over from other donors' samples. The sample was PBMCs. This chain links TRBV6-6 with TRBJ1-1, with D unclear. The CDR3 DNA sequence: TGTGCCAGCATTTTTGACACTGAAGCTTTCTTT. Its protein is CASIFDTEAFF.